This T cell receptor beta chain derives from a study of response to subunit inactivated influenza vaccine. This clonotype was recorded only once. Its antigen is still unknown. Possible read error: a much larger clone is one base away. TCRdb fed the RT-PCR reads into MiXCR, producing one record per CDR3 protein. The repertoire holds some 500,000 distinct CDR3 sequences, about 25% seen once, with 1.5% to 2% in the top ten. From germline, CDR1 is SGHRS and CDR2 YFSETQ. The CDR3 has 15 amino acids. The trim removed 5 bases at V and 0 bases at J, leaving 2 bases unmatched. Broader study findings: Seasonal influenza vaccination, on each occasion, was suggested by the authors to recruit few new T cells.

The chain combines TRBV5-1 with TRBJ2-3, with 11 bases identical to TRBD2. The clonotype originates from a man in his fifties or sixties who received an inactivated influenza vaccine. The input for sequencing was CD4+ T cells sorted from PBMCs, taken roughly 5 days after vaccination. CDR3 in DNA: TGCGCCAGCAGACGGACTAGCGGGAGCACAGATACGCAGTATTTT. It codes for CASRRTSGSTDTQYF.